This passage covers 25 T cell receptor beta chains from one sample sequenced in a study of T cell repertoires in cytomegalovirus infection. TCRdb called the reads again in MiXCR, with one record for every CDR3 protein. Altogether roughly 500,000 distinct CDR3 sequences are present, approximately 16% being singletons, with the ten largest covering 24%. The sequencing input was CD8+ T cells from PBMCs. Every receptor here comes from a human donor in good health (CMV status not recorded). Some clones in this sample may be carry-over from other donors' samples.

In its sample, this clonotype was seen a few times. This sequence joins TRBV9 and TRBJ2-1; 8 bases are a match to TRBD2. The V and J ends lost 0 bases and 6 bases, in that order; junction bases with no gene match: 5. This CDR3 spans 15 amino acids. Germline CDR1 reads SGDLS; CDR2 reads YYNGEE. The CDR3, as DNA: TGTGCCAGCAGCGTAGGTTTCGGGGGGGGCAATGAGCAGTTCTTC. It translates to CASSVGFGGGNEQFF. Based on the CDR3 plus reference TRBV9 and TRBJ2-1, the full variable domain is DSGVTQTPKHLITATGQRVTLRCSPRSGDLSVYWYQQSLDQGLQFLIQYYNGEERAKGNILERFSAQQFPDLHSELNLSSLELGDSALYFCASSVGFGGGNEQFFGPGTRLTVL.

CDR3 in amino acids: CASSPQAEHQETQYF. In nucleotides, the CDR3 is TGTGCCAGCAGTCCCCAAGCGGAGCACCAAGAGACCCAGTACTTC. This chain connects TRBV28 to TRBJ2-5; tentatively, D is TRBD2 (5 bases). Deletions cut 5 bases from V and 0 bases from J, with 13 bases between. The CDR3 spans 15 residues. The germline gives CDR1 MDHEN, CDR2 SYDVKM.

This clonotype has more than one count but fewer than ten. J is TRBJ2-1 and V is TRBV7-9; the match to TRBD2 covers 10 bases. CDR1 and CDR2 (germline): SEHNR, FQNEAQ (reference sequence). The J segment lost 8 bases and the V segment lost 5 bases, leaving 21 bases of the junction unmatched. The length of the CDR3 is 19 residues. This CDR3 reads CASSPTQRNSGRAIDEQFF. DNA of the CDR3: TGTGCCAGCAGCCCAACTCAAAGAAACAGCGGGAGGGCCATCGATGAGCAGTTCTTC.

The V and J genes are TRBV20-1 and TRBJ2-1; D might be TRBD1 (7 bases). Trimming shortened V by 2 bases and J by 6 bases, and 23 bases separated the two germline ends. The CDR3 spans 17 residues. Germline loops: CDR1 DFQATT, CDR2 SNEGSKA (reference sequence). The CDR3: CSARSNVRRGHINEQFF. The CDR3 bases are TGCAGTGCTAGATCAAATGTGAGGAGGGGGCATATCAATGAGCAGTTCTTC.

CDR3 nucleotides: TGTGCCAGCACCGGGGACAGGGCGAACACCGGGGAGCTGTTTTTT. It yields the protein CASTGDRANTGELFF. V is TRBV6-5 and J is TRBJ2-2; TRBD1 aligns across 9 bases. The CDR3 extends over 15 amino acids. J gave up 0 bases and V 7 bases, and 3 bases lay outside the gene matches. Germline CDR1 MNHEY, CDR2 SVGAGI.

This clonotype has just a few counts. This sequence joins TRBV20-1 and TRBJ2-1; tentatively, D is TRBD2 (5 bases). This CDR3 region has 10 residues. V was shortened by 7 bases and J by 9 bases, with 10 bases between the two germline ends. Germline CDR1 reads DFQATT; CDR2 reads SNEGSKA (reference sequence). The DNA of the CDR3 is TGCAGTGTCCCGGCGGGTGAGCAGTTCTTC. This translates into CSVPAGEQFF.

This clonotype was recorded at least ten times. This sequence joins TRBV7-8 and TRBJ2-1; TRBD2 matches at 8 bases. This CDR3 is built from 15 residues. CDR1 and CDR2 from the germline V gene are SGHVS and FQNEAQ. The junction had 7 bases not matched to a gene; V was cut back by 5 bases and J by 4 bases. The CDR3 region has the DNA TGTGCCAGCAGCCCGAGCGGGAGTGGGTACAATGAGCAGTTCTTC. Its translation: CASSPSGSGYNEQFF.

This clonotype was recorded a few times. The rearrangement uses TRBV5-6 and TRBJ1-4, with unresolved D. V lost 1 base, J lost 5 bases, and 6 bases lay in between. Germline loops: CDR1 SGHDT, CDR2 YYEEEE. The CDR3 has 13 amino acids. The DNA of the CDR3 is TGTGCCAGCAGCTTGAAACAGAATGAAAAACTGTTTTTT. Translated, it gives CASSLKQNEKLFF.

This clonotype was picked up many times. The chain carries TRBV19 and TRBJ2-1; no clear D. Trimming removed 5 bases at V and 1 base at J, with 15 bases between. From germline, CDR1 is LNHDA and CDR2 SQIVND (reference sequence). The CDR3 consists of 16 residues. The CDR3 region is CASSPTGYGSYNEQFF. CDR3 sequence (DNA): TGTGCCAGTAGTCCTACGGGTTACGGATCCTACAATGAGCAGTTCTTC.

This clonotype was found a few times. The chain couples TRBV29-1 to TRBJ1-1; D not certain. Trimming stripped 7 bases from V and 1 base from J, with 7 bases between. The CDR3 runs 11 residues. CDR1 and CDR2 (germline): SQVTM, ANQGSEA. The CDR3 here is CSEQRNTEAFF. CDR3 nucleotides: TGCAGCGAACAGCGGAACACTGAAGCTTTCTTT.

This clonotype was detected a few times. This rearrangement joins TRBV18 to TRBJ2-1; 8 bases line up with TRBD1. The V and J ends lost 3 bases and 7 bases, in that order; junction bases with no gene match: 11. CDR1 KGHSH and CDR2 LQKENI come from the germline V gene. The CDR3 runs 16 residues. CDR3 bases: TGTGCCAGCTCACCCCCCGGGACAGGCCTAGTGAATGAGCAGTTCTTC. As protein: CASSPPGTGLVNEQFF.

This clonotype was seen many times. This sequence joins TRBV27 and TRBJ1-5; 12 positions agree with TRBD1. V shed 5 bases and J 7 bases; nucleotides not matched to a gene: 6. This CDR3 contains 15 residues. CDR1 and CDR2 (germline): MNHEY, SMNVEV (reference sequence). CDR3 bases: TGTGCCAGCAGTCCTGGGACAGGGGGCGAGCAGCCCCAGCATTTT. It yields the protein CASSPGTGGEQPQHF.

This clonotype has a count of ten or more. The genes are TRBV6-6 and TRBJ2-3, with 10 bases that match TRBD2. This CDR3 contains 17 residues. Germline loops: CDR1 MNHNY, CDR2 SVGAGI (reference sequence). V lost 1 base to trimming and J lost 0 bases; unmatched junction nucleotides: 4. The CDR3, as DNA: TGTGCCAGCAGTTACTTAGCGGGGGGCCCTAGCACAGATACGCAGTATTTT. Translation gives CASSYLAGGPSTDTQYF.

This clonotype was found many times. The chain has TRBV11-3 and TRBJ2-1; TRBD2 matches at 7 bases. The CDR3 has 17 amino acids. The V gene's germline CDR1 is SGHNT and CDR2 YENEEA. Germline trimming cut 3 bases from V and 7 bases from J; bases unmatched to any gene: 15. CDR3 sequence reads: CASSLGTFRTRNNEQFF. The CDR3, as DNA: TGTGCCAGCAGCTTGGGCACGTTCAGGACTAGAAATAATGAGCAGTTCTTC.

The V and J genes are TRBV6-6 and TRBJ1-2; TRBD1 is a possible D gene (5 bases). The CDR3 contains 16 residues. Germline values: CDR1 MNHNY, CDR2 SVGAGI (reference sequence). Trimming cost V 2 bases and J 8 bases, with 21 bases left between them. For the CDR3, the DNA is TGTGCCAGCAGTTACACTGTCGTCACACCGCGGGGCGGCTACACCTTC. Translated: CASSYTVVTPRGGYTF.

This clonotype was detected a few times. This chain uses TRBV20-1 with TRBJ2-1; D remains unclear. Germline CDR1 DFQATT, CDR2 SNEGSKA (reference sequence). This CDR3 has 14 amino acids. Deletions cut 6 bases from V and 0 bases from J, with 12 bases between. This chain's CDR3 is CSADDISSYNEQFF. The CDR3 bases are TGCAGTGCAGATGACATCAGCTCCTACAATGAGCAGTTCTTC.

V is TRBV9 and J is TRBJ2-1; possible D gene TRBD1, 6 bases. The V gene's germline CDR1 is SGDLS and CDR2 YYNGEE. Between the trimmed V and J ends, which lost 3 bases and 0 bases, there was a span of 13 bases. There are 16 residues in the CDR3. The CDR3 DNA is TGTGCCAGCAGCGAGTACAGGGATTACTCCTACAATGAGCAGTTCTTC. Translation gives CASSEYRDYSYNEQFF.

In the case of this clonotype: A much larger clone differs from this one at a single base, so this may be a read error. The chain has TRBV7-3 and TRBJ1-6; unclear D gene. Per the germline V gene, CDR1 is SGHTA and CDR2 is FQGTGA. This CDR3 is built from 14 residues. The CDR3 here is CASSNTPFNSPLYF. The CDR3 DNA sequence: TGTGCCAGCAGCAACACTCCATTTAATTCACCCCTCTACTTT.

V and J are TRBV4-1 and TRBJ2-5, with D tentatively TRBD2 (6 bases). Trimming took off 4 bases at V and 5 bases at J, with 17 bases between the two ends. In germline, CDR1 is MGHRA, CDR2 YSYEKL. This CDR3 contains 15 residues. The CDR3 spells CASSLGGSSAETQYF. Here the CDR3 DNA reads TGCGCCAGCAGCCTCGGAGGGTCGTCGGCGGAGACCCAGTACTTC.

This clonotype was counted between two and nine times. J is TRBJ1-4 and V is TRBV4-2, with D hard to call. V was shortened by 5 bases and J by 8 bases, with 12 bases between the two germline ends. The CDR3 totals 13 residues. Germline-derived CDR1 and CDR2 are LGHNA and YNFKEQ. Here the CDR3 reads CASSANMDEKLFF. The CDR3 nucleotides are TGTGCCAGCAGCGCCAACATGGACGAAAAACTGTTTTTT.

This clonotype was observed many times. The genes are TRBV27 and TRBJ2-3; TRBD2 agrees at 12 bases. The V gene's germline CDR1 is MNHEY and CDR2 SMNVEV (reference sequence). J was trimmed by 4 bases and V by 9 bases; bases with no gene match: 11. The CDR3 extends over 16 amino acids. The CDR3: CASFETSGSPPDTQYF. CDR3 bases: TGTGCCAGTTTTGAGACTAGCGGGAGCCCCCCAGATACGCAGTATTTT.

The chain uses TRBV12-3 or TRBV12-4 and TRBJ2-1; 7 bases are shared with TRBD1. The V gene end was trimmed by 3 bases and the J gene end by 8 bases; junction bases not matched to a gene: 4. This CDR3 has 13 amino acids. The CDR3 sequence is CASSFYRGHEQFF. The CDR3 DNA reads TGTGCCAGCAGTTTTTACAGGGGACATGAGCAGTTCTTC.

This clonotype was seen only a few times. The rearrangement links TRBV7-9 to TRBJ1-2, with a tentative D call TRBD1 (6 bases). CDR1 is SEHNR, CDR2 FQNEAQ, per germline (reference sequence). Trimming left V 1 base short and J 8 bases short, with 14 bases between. This CDR3 spans 14 amino acids. CDR3 loop: CASSLGQGKGGYTF. For the CDR3, the DNA is TGTGCCAGCAGCTTAGGGCAGGGGAAGGGCGGCTACACCTTC.

This clonotype came up a few times. The DNA is left out, because the CDR3 cannot be placed on it with certainty; the CDR3 is given as TCRdb lists it. The rearrangement joins TRBV28 to TRBJ1-5; TRBD1 is the table's D call, not checked against the DNA. CDR1 and CDR2 (germline): MDHEN, SYDVKM. The CDR3 is 17 residues long, counting both termini. The CDR3 spells CASSSGQGFGGNQPQHF.

For this clonotype: A much larger clone differs from this one at a single base, so this may be a read error. This chain joins TRBV12-3 or TRBV12-4 and TRBJ2-1; tentative D call: TRBD2 (6 bases). The CDR3 spans 16 residues. The chain's CDR3 is CASSYPGLSSYNVQFF. The CDR3 DNA is TGTGCCAGCAGTTACCCGGGACTCAGCTCCTACAATGTGCAGTTCTTC.